Following are 13 T cell receptor beta chains from one sample sequenced in a study of T cells of healthy individuals. Each CDR3 protein gets one entry after TCRdb re-called the 5' RACE reads with MiXCR. The sample lists 40,000 to 60,000 distinct CDR3 sequences; roughly 14% were seen once. The receptors stem from a human donor in good health.

This clonotype was seen many times. V and J are TRBV20-1 and TRBJ2-6; possible D gene TRBD1, 5 bases. In germline, CDR1 is DFQATT, CDR2 SNEGSKA (reference sequence). The CDR3 is made up of 16 amino acids. V was cut by 1 base and J by 1 base, with 11 bases left in between. The CDR3 here is CSARVQGASGANVLTF. In DNA form, the CDR3 reads TGCAGTGCTAGAGTTCAGGGCGCATCTGGGGCCAACGTCCTGACTTTC.

The chain couples TRBV20-1 to TRBJ2-7, with 9 bases lining up with TRBD2. The CDR3 totals 15 residues. Germline CDR1 and CDR2: DFQATT and SNEGSKA (reference sequence). V dropped 6 bases and J dropped 3; count of bases not matched to a gene: 12. This CDR3 reads CSARGLAGAIYEQYF. The CDR3, as DNA: TGCAGTGCCCGGGGATTAGCGGGAGCGATCTACGAGCAGTACTTC.

The chain carries TRBV9 and TRBJ2-3; D may match TRBD1 or TRBD2 (6 bases each). Germline CDR1 reads SGDLS; CDR2 reads YYNGEE. CDR3 length equals 16 residues. V lost 0 bases and J 4 bases, leaving 15 bases between the germline ends. The CDR3 reads CASSVASAGEADTQYF. For the CDR3, the DNA is TGTGCCAGCAGCGTAGCTAGCGCAGGGGAGGCAGATACGCAGTATTTT. Supplemented by reference TRBV9 and TRBJ2-3, the full variable domain reads DSGVTQTPKHLITATGQRVTLRCSPRSGDLSVYWYQQSLDQGLQFLIQYYNGEERAKGNILERFSAQQFPDLHSELNLSSLELGDSALYFCASSVASAGEADTQYFGPGTRLTVL.

This clonotype was found many times. This rearrangement joins TRBV7-2 to TRBJ2-1; D might be TRBD2 (5 bases). This CDR3 spans 17 amino acids. Germline CDR1 and CDR2: SGHTA and FQGNSA. Trimming stripped 1 base from V and 0 bases from J, with 13 bases between. In nucleotides, the CDR3 is TGTGCCAGCAGCTTAGTTGCGGGCTATGGCTCCTACAATGAGCAGTTCTTC. Translated: CASSLVAGYGSYNEQFF.

This clonotype was detected only a few times. The chain carries TRBV12-3 or TRBV12-4 and TRBJ1-2; TRBD1 matches 7 bases. This CDR3 has 14 residues. V lost 6 bases and J lost 2; bases outside the gene matches: 6. The CDR3 bases are TGTGCCAGCAGGCGGGACAGAACAAACTATGGCTACACCTTC. Its translation: CASRRDRTNYGYTF.

The sample holds many counts of this clonotype. The V and J genes are TRBV4-3 and TRBJ1-6; tentatively, D is TRBD1 (6 bases). The CDR3 runs to 15 residues. Trimming left V 1 base short and J 2 bases short, with 6 bases between. Germline V lookup: CDR1 LGHNA, CDR2 YSLEER. CDR3 loop: CASSQGDTYNSPLHF. The CDR3 DNA is TGCGCCAGCAGCCAAGGGGACACCTATAATTCACCCCTCCACTTT.

This sequence joins TRBV28 and TRBJ2-1; the D call may be TRBD1 or TRBD2 (5 bases each). Per germline, CDR1 MDHEN and CDR2 SYDVKM. With 6 bases removed from V and 4 bases from J, the gap between germline ends came to 13 bases. This CDR3 has 14 residues. CDR3 bases: TGTGCCAGCAGGGGTAGGGACCTGTACAATGAGCAGTTCTTC. Its translation: CASRGRDLYNEQFF.

This clonotype showed up many times. The CDR3 is CASSRLGEAAPNYGYTF. The CDR3 coding sequence is TGTGCCAGCAGTCGCCTGGGTGAGGCCGCCCCGAACTATGGCTACACCTTC. The chain carries TRBV6-6 and TRBJ1-2; D ambiguous. V lost 5 bases and J lost 2, with 21 bases in between. This CDR3 region has 17 residues. Germline CDR1 reads MNHNY; CDR2 reads SVGAGI (reference sequence).

In its sample, this clonotype was seen many times. This chain connects TRBV10-3 to TRBJ1-2; D gene ambiguous. There are 13 residues in the CDR3. The V and J ends lost 6 bases and 4 bases respectively, with 12 bases between them. Germline V gene lookup returns CDR1 ENHRY and CDR2 SYGVKD. CDR3 region: CAISGRSAYGYTF. The CDR3 region has the DNA TGTGCCATCAGCGGCAGATCAGCCTATGGCTACACCTTC.

This clonotype was seen a handful of times. J is TRBJ2-2 and V is TRBV14; 8 bases align to TRBD1. J gave up 6 bases and V 1 base, and 13 bases lay outside the gene matches. The CDR3 is 18 residues long. Germline V gene sequence: CDR1 SGHDN, CDR2 FVKESK. CDR3 residues: CASSQGPPAGGIPGELFF. CDR3 coding DNA: TGTGCCAGCAGCCAAGGGCCCCCGGCAGGGGGCATCCCCGGGGAGCTGTTTTTT.

This clonotype came up many times. This chain links TRBV20-1 with TRBJ2-5, with 15 bases fitting TRBD2. V trimming: 0 bases; J trimming: 4 bases; junction bases outside the gene matches: 3. The CDR3 has 16 residues. CDR1 and CDR2 (germline): DFQATT, SNEGSKA (reference sequence). CDR3 loop: CSARDWTSGRGETQYF. CDR3 sequence (DNA): TGCAGTGCTAGAGATTGGACTAGCGGGAGGGGAGAGACCCAGTACTTC.

V usage is TRBV4-3 and J usage is TRBJ2-5; 14 bases are a match to TRBD2. V trimming: 5 bases; J trimming: 4 bases; junction bases outside the gene matches: 12. CDR3 length: 18 amino acids. Germline V gene sequence: CDR1 LGHNA, CDR2 YSLEER. The CDR3 DNA is TGCGCCAGCAGCTACCGACTAGCGGGAGGGCCGAGTACAGAGACCCAGTACTTC. Amino acid sequence: CASSYRLAGGPSTETQYF.

About this clonotype: A much larger clone sits a single nucleotide away, making a read error possible. The chain uses TRBV21-1 and TRBJ2-5; the table names TRBD1, a call not compared with the DNA. TRBV21-1 is deemed a pseudogene. The CDR3 totals 18 residues. The DNA of the CDR3 is TGTGCCAGCAGCCCGGCGAGACAGCTGGGTGCTCCGGAGGAGACCAAGTACTTC. The encoded protein is CASSPARQLGAPEETKYF.